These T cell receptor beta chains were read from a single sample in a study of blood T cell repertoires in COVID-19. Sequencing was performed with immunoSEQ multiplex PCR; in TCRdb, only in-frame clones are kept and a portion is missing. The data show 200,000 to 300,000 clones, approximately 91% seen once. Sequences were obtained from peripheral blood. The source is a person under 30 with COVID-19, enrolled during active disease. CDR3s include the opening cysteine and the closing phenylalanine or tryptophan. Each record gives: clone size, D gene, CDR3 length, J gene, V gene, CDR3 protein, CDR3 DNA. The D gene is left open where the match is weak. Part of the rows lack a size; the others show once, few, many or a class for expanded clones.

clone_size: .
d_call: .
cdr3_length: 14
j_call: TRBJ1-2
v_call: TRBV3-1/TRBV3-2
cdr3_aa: CASSQDRGGRGYTF
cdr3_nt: TGTGCCAGCAGCCAAGACAGGGGCGGTCGAGGCTACACCTTC

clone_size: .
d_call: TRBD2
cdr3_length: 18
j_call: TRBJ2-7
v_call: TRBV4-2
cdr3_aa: CASSQDWGLAESSYEQYF
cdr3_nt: TGTGCCAGCAGCCAAGATTGGGGACTAGCGGAGAGCTCCTACGAGCAGTACTTC

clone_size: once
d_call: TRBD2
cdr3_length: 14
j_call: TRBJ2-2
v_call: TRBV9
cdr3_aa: CASTGTREAGELFF
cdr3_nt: TGTGCCAGCACGGGGACTAGGGAAGCCGGGGAGCTGTTTTTT

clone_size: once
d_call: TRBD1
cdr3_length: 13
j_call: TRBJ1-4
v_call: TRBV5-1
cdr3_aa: CASSLVQGTKLFF
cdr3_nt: TGCGCCAGCAGCTTGGTACAGGGGACTAAACTGTTTTTT

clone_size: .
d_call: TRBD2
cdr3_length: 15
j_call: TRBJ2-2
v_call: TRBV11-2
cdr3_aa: CASRGLAGGTGELFF
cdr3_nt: TGTGCCAGCAGGGGGCTAGCGGGAGGGACCGGGGAGCTGTTTTTT

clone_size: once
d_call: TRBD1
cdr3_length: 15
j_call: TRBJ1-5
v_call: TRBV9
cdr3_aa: CASSPAGGGDQPQHF
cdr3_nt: TGTGCCAGCAGCCCAGCAGGAGGGGGCGACCAGCCCCAGCATTTT

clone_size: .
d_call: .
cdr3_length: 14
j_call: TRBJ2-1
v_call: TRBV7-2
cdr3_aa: CASSLARPGNEQFF
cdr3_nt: TGTGCCAGCAGCTTAGCGCGCCCGGGGAATGAGCAGTTCTTC

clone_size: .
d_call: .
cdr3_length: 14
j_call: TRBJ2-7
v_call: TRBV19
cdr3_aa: CASSIPARPYEQYF
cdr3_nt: TGTGCCAGTAGTATCCCGGCCAGGCCCTACGAGCAGTACTTC

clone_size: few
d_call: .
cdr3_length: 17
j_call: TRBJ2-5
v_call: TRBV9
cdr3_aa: CASSVDGQGLLQETQYF
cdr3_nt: TGTGCCAGCAGCGTAGATGGGCAGGGGCTTTTGCAAGAGACCCAGTACTTC

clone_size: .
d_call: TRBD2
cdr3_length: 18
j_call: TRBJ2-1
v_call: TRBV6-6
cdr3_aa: CASSPGTMTSGSYNEQFF
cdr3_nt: TGTGCCAGCAGTCCCGGGACAATGACTAGCGGATCTTACAATGAGCAGTTCTTC

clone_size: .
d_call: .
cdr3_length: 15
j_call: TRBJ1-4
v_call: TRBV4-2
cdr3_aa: CASSQDRVPNEKLFF
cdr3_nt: TGTGCCAGCAGCCAAGATCGGGTGCCTAATGAAAAACTGTTTTTT

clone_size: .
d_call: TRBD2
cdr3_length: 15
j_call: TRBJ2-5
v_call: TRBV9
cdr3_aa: CASSVSLGGRETQYF
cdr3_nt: TGTGCCAGCAGCGTATCCCTGGGGGGGAGGGAGACCCAGTACTTC

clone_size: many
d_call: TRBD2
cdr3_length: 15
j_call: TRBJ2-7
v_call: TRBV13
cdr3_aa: CASSLFSGRASEQYF
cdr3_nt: TGTGCCAGCAGCCTTTTTAGCGGGAGGGCCTCCGAGCAGTACTTC

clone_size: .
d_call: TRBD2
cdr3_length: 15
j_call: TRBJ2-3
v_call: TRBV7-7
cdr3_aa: CASSLTSGSGDTQYF
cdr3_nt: TGTGCTAGCAGCTTGACTAGCGGGAGTGGAGATACGCAGTATTTT

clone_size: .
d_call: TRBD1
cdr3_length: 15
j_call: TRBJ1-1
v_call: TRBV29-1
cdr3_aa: CSAPGTGAYNTEAFF
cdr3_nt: TGCAGCGCCCCCGGGACAGGGGCATACAACACTGAAGCTTTCTTT

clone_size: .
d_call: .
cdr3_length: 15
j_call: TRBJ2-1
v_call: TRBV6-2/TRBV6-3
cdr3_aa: CASSYTGSSYNEQFF
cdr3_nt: TGTGCCAGCAGTTACACCGGGAGCTCCTACAATGAGCAGTTCTTC

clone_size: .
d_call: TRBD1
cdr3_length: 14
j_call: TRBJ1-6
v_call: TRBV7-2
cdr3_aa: CASRIGQGDSPLHF
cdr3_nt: TGTGCCAGCAGAATTGGACAGGGGGATTCACCCCTCCACTTT

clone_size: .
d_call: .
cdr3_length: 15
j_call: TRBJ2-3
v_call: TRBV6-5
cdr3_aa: CASMRLASSGDTQYF
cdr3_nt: TGTGCCAGCATGCGCCTAGCCTCCTCGGGAGATACGCAGTATTTT

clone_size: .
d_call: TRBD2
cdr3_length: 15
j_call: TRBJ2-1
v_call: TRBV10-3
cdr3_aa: CAISEQAGAYNEQFF
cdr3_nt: TGTGCCATCAGTGAGCAAGCGGGAGCTTACAATGAGCAGTTCTTC

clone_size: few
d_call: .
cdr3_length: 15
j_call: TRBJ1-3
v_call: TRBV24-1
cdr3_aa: CATSEGTSSGNTIYF
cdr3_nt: TGTGCCACCAGTGAGGGGACATCTTCTGGAAACACCATATATTTT

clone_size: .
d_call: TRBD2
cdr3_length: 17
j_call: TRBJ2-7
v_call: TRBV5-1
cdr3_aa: CASSPTSGKGSSYEQYF
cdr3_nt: TGCGCCAGCAGCCCGACTAGCGGGAAAGGGTCCTCCTACGAGCAGTACTTC

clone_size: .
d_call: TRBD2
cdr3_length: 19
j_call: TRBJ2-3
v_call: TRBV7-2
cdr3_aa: CASSQVPGLAGGWTDTQYF
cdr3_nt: TGTGCCAGCAGCCAAGTCCCGGGACTAGCGGGAGGGTGGACAGATACGCAGTATTTT

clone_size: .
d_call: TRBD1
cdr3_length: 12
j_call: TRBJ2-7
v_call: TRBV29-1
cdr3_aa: CSVGDRGGEQYF
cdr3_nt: TGCAGCGTTGGGGACAGGGGAGGTGAGCAGTACTTC